This T cell receptor beta chain appears in the sequencing data of a study of shared clonotypes between healthy human individuals. Findings of the study overall: Sorted-subset sequencing, rarefaction showed, was incomplete despite large depth.

The CDR3 length is 17 residues. Germline CDR1 SGDLS, CDR2 YYNGEE. With 3 bases clipped from V and 2 bases from J, the junction kept 12 bases outside the gene matches. With regard to this clone: Its matching antigen is unknown.

For every subset, genomic DNA was evenly distributed across several immunoSEQ plates. The authors loaded roughly 200 ng DNA, 27,000 or so T cell genomes, into sorted-subset replicate PCRs. This table comes from immunoSEQ multiplex PCR, and its TCRdb copy is limited to in-frame clones, with some not included. The data show 1.5 million to 1.9 million clones, nearly 99% seen once. CD4+ cells were split into CD45RA+ naive and CD45RA-negative memory subsets. The chain couples TRBV9 to TRBJ2-3; the match to TRBD1 covers 7 bases. The sample consisted of naive CD4+ T cells sorted from blood. Subset meaning: CD45RA+ positively selected. The receptor comes from a man under 40 in good health. Here the CDR3 DNA reads TGTGCCAGCAGCGCCGGGACAGCGCAGCAATTCACAGATACGCAGTATTTT. Its translation is CASSAGTAQQFTDTQYF. Based on the CDR3 plus reference TRBV9 and TRBJ2-3, the full variable domain is DSGVTQTPKHLITATGQRVTLRCSPRSGDLSVYWYQQSLDQGLQFLIQYYNGEERAKGNILERFSAQQFPDLHSELNLSSLELGDSALYFCASSAGTAQQFTDTQYFGPGTRLTVL.